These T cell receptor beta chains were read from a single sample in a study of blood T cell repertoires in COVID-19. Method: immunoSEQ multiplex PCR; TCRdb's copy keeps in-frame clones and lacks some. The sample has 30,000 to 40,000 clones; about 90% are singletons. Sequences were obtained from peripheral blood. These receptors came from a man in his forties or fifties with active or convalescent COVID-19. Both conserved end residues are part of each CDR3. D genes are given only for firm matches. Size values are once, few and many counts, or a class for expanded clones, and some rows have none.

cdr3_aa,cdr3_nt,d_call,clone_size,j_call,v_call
CASSFGTGRTDTQYF,TGTGCCAGCAGCTTTGGGACAGGGCGCACAGATACGCAGTATTTT,TRBD1,.,TRBJ2-3,TRBV7-9
CASSIGRGYEQYF,TGTGCCAGTAGTATTGGCAGGGGATACGAGCAGTACTTC,.,.,TRBJ2-7,TRBV19
CASSVEPVSDEQFF,TGTGCCAGCAGCGTAGAGCCTGTTTCGGATGAGCAGTTCTTC,.,.,TRBJ2-1,TRBV9
CASSLLRGRGGQPQHF,TGTGCCAGCAGTTTATTGCGGGGGCGGGGAGGGCAGCCCCAGCATTTT,.,.,TRBJ1-5,TRBV28
CASSMGGSTDTQYF,TGTGCCAGTAGTATGGGGGGTAGTACAGATACGCAGTATTTT,.,.,TRBJ2-3,TRBV19
CAISESTGAVYGYTF,TGTGCCATCAGTGAGTCGACAGGGGCAGTCTATGGCTACACCTTC,TRBD1,.,TRBJ1-2,TRBV10-3
CSASPRREAGETQYF,TGCAGTGCTAGTCCCAGGCGGGAGGCTGGAGAGACCCAGTACTTC,TRBD2,.,TRBJ2-5,TRBV20-1
CASSFDRANTEAFF,TGCGCCAGCAGCTTCGACAGGGCGAACACTGAAGCTTTCTTT,TRBD1,.,TRBJ1-1,TRBV5-1
CASSLLGGSYEQYF,TGTGCCAGCAGCTTATTGGGGGGGTCCTACGAGCAGTACTTC,TRBD2,.,TRBJ2-7,TRBV7-2
CSVEEPTGAYEQYF,TGCAGCGTTGAAGAGCCGACAGGGGCCTACGAGCAGTACTTC,TRBD1,.,TRBJ2-7,TRBV29-1
CASVLGGAGSNQPQHF,TGTGCCAGCGTCCTGGGGGGGGCCGGTAGCAATCAGCCCCAGCATTTT,.,few,TRBJ1-5,TRBV28
CASSILASAYNEQFF,TGTGCCAGCAGCATACTAGCGAGCGCCTACAATGAGCAGTTCTTC,TRBD2,.,TRBJ2-1,TRBV7-8
CASSLFPAANTGELFF,TGTGCCAGCAGCTTGTTTCCAGCGGCCAACACCGGGGAGCTGTTTTTT,.,.,TRBJ2-2,TRBV5-4
CASSLVGTGWGAFF,TGTGCCAGCAGTTTGGTTGGGACAGGGTGGGGGGCTTTCTTT,TRBD1,.,TRBJ1-1,TRBV28
CASSPRQGVNTF,TGCGCCAGCAGCCCTCGACAGGGAGTAAACACCTTC,TRBD1,.,TRBJ1-2,TRBV5-1
CASSSGGPRDYGYTF,TGTGCCAGCAGTTCCGGGGGGCCGCGGGACTATGGCTACACCTTC,.,.,TRBJ1-2,TRBV27
CASSPLAGPRSSYNEQFF,TGTGCCAGCAGCCCCTTAGCGGGACCCAGGAGCTCCTACAATGAGCAGTTCTTC,TRBD2,.,TRBJ2-1,TRBV5-4
CAWSLGTGFDTQYF,TGTGCCTGGAGCTTAGGGACAGGTTTTGATACGCAGTATTTT,TRBD1,.,TRBJ2-3,TRBV30
CASSEAEGQGGETQYF,TGTGCCAGCAGTGAAGCCGAGGGACAGGGAGGGGAGACCCAGTACTTC,TRBD1,once,TRBJ2-5,TRBV6-1
CASRDRGNEQYF,TGTGCCAGCAGGGACAGGGGCAACGAGCAGTACTTC,TRBD1,once,TRBJ2-7,TRBV2
CASSPLGGGQPQHF,TGTGCCAGCAGCCCGTTGGGGGGAGGTCAGCCCCAGCATTTT,.,.,TRBJ1-5,TRBV6-5
CASSLLPQGAQGYTF,TGTGCCAGCAGTTTGCTTCCACAGGGGGCGCAAGGCTACACCTTC,TRBD1,.,TRBJ1-2,TRBV2
CASSKGLAGGDEQFF,TGCGCCAGCAGCAAGGGACTAGCGGGAGGTGATGAGCAGTTCTTC,TRBD2,.,TRBJ2-1,TRBV10-1
CASSKERAGGTIVPRSYEQYF,TGTGCCAGCAGCAAAGAGCGAGCGGGAGGGACAATCGTCCCCCGCTCCTACGAGCAGTACTTC,.,.,TRBJ2-7,TRBV21-1
CASSQGTGGPYEQYF,TGTGCCAGCTCACAGGGGACAGGGGGCCCCTACGAGCAGTACTTC,TRBD1,.,TRBJ2-7,TRBV18
CASSLRWTSSSEQFF,TGTGCCAGCAGCTTAAGATGGACTAGCTCTTCCGAGCAGTTCTTC,TRBD2,.,TRBJ2-1,TRBV7-8
CASSRFGRGGYNEQFF,TGTGCCAGCTCACGATTCGGCAGAGGGGGATACAATGAGCAGTTCTTC,.,.,TRBJ2-1,TRBV18
CSGTRRDTQYF,TGCAGCGGCACTCGGAGGGATACGCAGTATTTT,.,.,TRBJ2-3,TRBV29-1
CASSQVFFSRQDYEQYF,TGCGCCAGCAGCCAAGTCTTTTTCTCCCGACAGGACTACGAGCAGTACTTC,.,few,TRBJ2-7,TRBV4-1
CAITQGSHEQYF,TGTGCCATCACGCAGGGGTCCCACGAGCAGTACTTC,.,.,TRBJ2-7,TRBV10-3
CASSWDRGLSGYTF,TGTGCCAGCAGCTGGGACAGGGGGCTTTCTGGCTACACCTTC,TRBD1,.,TRBJ1-2,TRBV7-3
CASSHRGAGNYNSPLHF,TGTGCCAGCAGTCACCGGGGGGCGGGCAATTATAATTCACCCCTCCACTTT,.,.,TRBJ1-6,TRBV6-6
CASSGHVYSNQPQHF,TGTGCCAGCAGCGGACATGTCTATAGCAATCAGCCCCAGCATTTT,.,.,TRBJ1-5,TRBV6-2/TRBV6-3
CASSYRLAGGETQYF,TGTGCCAGCAGTTACAGGCTAGCGGGAGGAGAGACCCAGTACTTC,TRBD2,.,TRBJ2-5,TRBV6-2/TRBV6-3
CASSLGQGPYEQYF,TGCGCCAGCAGCCTCGGACAGGGCCCCTACGAGCAGTACTTC,TRBD1,few,TRBJ2-7,TRBV4-1
CASSFMNTEAFF,TGTGCCAGCAGCTTTATGAACACTGAAGCTTTCTTT,.,.,TRBJ1-1,TRBV11-2
CASSIGGSTDTQYF,TGCGCCAGCAGCATTGGGGGGTCCACAGATACGCAGTATTTT,.,once,TRBJ2-3,TRBV10-1
CASSIRAGYSYEQYF,TGTGCCAGTAGTATAAGGGCAGGGTATTCGTACGAGCAGTACTTC,.,.,TRBJ2-7,TRBV19
CSGSGEGRSYEQYF,TGCAGTGGTAGTGGGGAGGGCCGCTCCTACGAGCAGTACTTC,TRBD2,.,TRBJ2-7,TRBV20-1
CASRPGEVRGQEAKNIQYF,TGTGCCAGCAGGCCGGGAGAGGTCCGGGGTCAGGAAGCCAAAAACATTCAGTACTTC,.,.,TRBJ2-4,TRBV28
CASSLYPGTNTDTQYF,TGCGCCAGCAGCTTGTATCCCGGGACAAACACAGATACGCAGTATTTT,.,.,TRBJ2-3,TRBV5-1
CASSLVAGARGELFF,TGTGCCAGCAGCTTAGTGGCGGGGGCGAGAGGGGAGCTGTTTTTT,.,.,TRBJ2-2,TRBV5-6
CASTSLGTPYQETQYF,TGCGCCAGCACCTCCTTGGGGACACCCTACCAAGAGACCCAGTACTTC,.,.,TRBJ2-5,TRBV5-1